The T cell receptor beta chain described here comes from a study of blood T cell repertoires in COVID-19. The overall study: Whether acute or convalescent, the COVID-19 samples came from the United States, Italy and Spain. PBMCs, B-cell-depleted T cells, or T cells provided the cDNA or gDNA that made up the material.

Authors' data handling: From reference gene primer amplification, estimates of nucleated cell counts were derived. Method: immunoSEQ multiplex PCR; TCRdb's copy keeps in-frame clones and lacks some. V and J calls and clone size are as listed in that table; D and trimming were resolved from the DNA. The profile covers some 670,000 clones, with around 89% appearing a single time and approximately 0.3% taken by the ten largest. Germline values: CDR1 SGHDT, CDR2 YYEEEE. V gave up 4 bases and J gave up 4 bases, with 15 bases separating them. The CDR3 extends over 15 amino acids. The chain carries TRBV5-6 and TRBJ1-5; D is possibly TRBD1 (6 bases). Specimen: peripheral blood. The sequence derives from a woman aged 18-35 years with acute or convalescent COVID-19. Written as DNA, the CDR3 is TGTGCCAGCAGCCGTAAGGGGGGGTGGAATCAGCCCCAGCATTTT. Its protein is CASSRKGGWNQPQHF.